The rows below give T cell receptor beta chains drawn from one sample of a study of human T cells and chemical hapten exposure. One entry per CDR3 protein results from TCRdb running MiXCR on the RACE reads. The sample lists around 340,000 distinct CDR3 sequences; 6% to 8.5% were seen once. The source material was whole blood, sampled in connection with sensitization to the hapten diphenylcyclopropenone (DPC). Receptors originate from a woman in her late teens or twenties with alopecia areata. Some clones in this sample may be carry-over from other donors' samples. The CDR3 runs from the conserved cysteine through the conserved F or W. The D gene is left open where the match is weak. The size entry is marked missing in some rows and otherwise reads once, few, many or a size class.

v_call	d_call	clone_size	j_call	cdr3_nt	cdr3_aa
TRBV29-1	NA	few	TRBJ2-7	TGCAGCGTTGGGGAGTACGAGCAGTACTTC	CSVGEYEQYF
TRBV29-1	TRBD1	few	TRBJ2-3	TGCAGCGTTGGACAGGGTACATGGGCAGATACGCAGTATTTT	CSVGQGTWADTQYF
TRBV3-1	NA	few	TRBJ2-3	TGTGCCAGCAGCCACCTCAGCGGAGCCACAGATACGCAGTATTTT	CASSHLSGATDTQYF
TRBV7-3	TRBD1	many	TRBJ1-2	TGTGCCAGCAGTCCAGGGGGCGCAGCTGGCTACACCTTC	CASSPGGAAGYTF
TRBV20-1	NA	many	TRBJ2-3	TGCAGTGCTAGAGATGGATACTGGGGACCCACAGATACGCAGTATTTT	CSARDGYWGPTDTQYF
TRBV4-1	NA	once	TRBJ1-1	TGCGCCAGCAGCCAAGGAAGGAGAGAACTGAACACTGAAGCTTTCTTT	CASSQGRRELNTEAFF
TRBV21-1	NA	many	TRBJ1-4	TGTGCCAGCAGCAACCGGACAGGGGGCCCAACTAATGAAAAACTGTTTTTT	CASSNRTGGPTNEKLFF
TRBV7-3	NA	few	TRBJ2-5	TGTGCCAGCAGCCCCTCGCCGGGGGAGACCCAGTACTTC	CASSPSPGETQYF
TRBV20-1	NA	few	TRBJ2-1	TGCAGTGCTAGTAGAAGCGTCAGCCCCTACAATGAGCAGTTCTTC	CSASRSVSPYNEQFF
TRBV20-1	NA	NA	TRBJ2-5	TGCAGTGCTAGAGGAGGAAGAGAGTGGGAGACCCAGTACTTC	CSARGGREWETQYF
TRBV7-8	TRBD1	many	TRBJ2-7	TGTGCCAGCAGCTTAGCGACAACAGGGGGCATCTACGAGCAGTACTTC	CASSLATTGGIYEQYF
TRBV6-2/TRBV6-3	TRBD1	NA	TRBJ1-5	TGTGCCAGCAGTCCCGGACAGGGGTACCCGACCCAGCATTTT	CASSPGQGYPTQHF
TRBV5-1	NA	NA	TRBJ1-6	TGCGCCAGCAGCTTGGGACAGGATTCACCCCTCCACTTT	CASSLGQDSPLHF
TRBV2	TRBD1	NA	TRBJ2-6	TGTGCCAGCAGAACAGGGGGGAGCTCTGGGGCCAACGTCCTGACTTTC	CASRTGGSSGANVLTF
TRBV6-2/TRBV6-3	NA	NA	TRBJ1-5	TGTGCCAGCAGTTTACGTAGTAGCAATCAGCCCCAGCATTTT	CASSLRSSNQPQHF
TRBV6-2/TRBV6-3	TRBD2	many	TRBJ2-7	TGTGCCAGCAGTTACACCGCGGGGGGTCGCCTCTACGAGCAGTACTTC	CASSYTAGGRLYEQYF
TRBV11-2	TRBD1	few	TRBJ1-4	TGTGCCAGCAGCTTAAGAGGGACAGGGGATTACAATGAAAAACTGTTTTTT	CASSLRGTGDYNEKLFF
TRBV9	TRBD2	NA	TRBJ2-3	TGTGCCAGCAGCGTCACCCAGTATAGCGGGATTGGAGCGAGCACAGATACGCAGTATTTT	CASSVTQYSGIGASTDTQYF
TRBV2	NA	NA	TRBJ1-4	TGTGCCAGCACCCTTCTTACGGGGAAACTGTTTTTT	CASTLLTGKLFF
TRBV5-1	NA	NA	TRBJ2-2	TGCGCCAGCAGCGTATTGGAGACCGGGGAGCTGTTTTTT	CASSVLETGELFF
TRBV4-2	NA	NA	TRBJ1-2	TGTGCCAGCAGCCAAGAGGGGGGACGGGAATATGGCTACACCTTC	CASSQEGGREYGYTF
TRBV27	TRBD1	NA	TRBJ1-5	TGTGCCAGCAGTCAGGGGGCGCAGGGCAATCAGCCCCAGCATTTT	CASSQGAQGNQPQHF
TRBV5-1	TRBD1	many	TRBJ1-1	TGCGCCAGCAGCCTTGACCTAGACAGGGTCCACACTGAAGCTTTCTTT	CASSLDLDRVHTEAFF
TRBV13	NA	NA	TRBJ1-1	TGTGCCAGCAGCTTAGGCGAGAGACATTTCATGAACACTGAAGCTTTCTTT	CASSLGERHFMNTEAFF
TRBV6-6	NA	many	TRBJ1-1	TGTGCCAGCAGATCGGATATCGGAGGCACTGAAGCTTTCTTT	CASRSDIGGTEAFF
TRBV6-5	NA	many	TRBJ2-7	TGTGCCAGCACCCCACGGTGGAGGGAGAGCTCCTACGAGCAGTACTTC	CASTPRWRESSYEQYF
TRBV18	NA	NA	TRBJ1-1	TGTGCCAGCTCACCACTTGGCGAGGGCAAAGCTTTCTTT	CASSPLGEGKAFF
TRBV10-3	TRBD1	NA	TRBJ1-2	TGTGCCATCAGTGAGGCTTCGGACAGGAGCTCCCTATATGGCTACACCTTC	CAISEASDRSSLYGYTF
TRBV5-4	NA	many	TRBJ2-4	TGTGCCAGCAGCCTGGATGACTCACCCTATATTCAGTACTTC	CASSLDDSPYIQYF
TRBV5-1	NA	few	TRBJ1-1	TGCGCCAGCAGCAACGGGGATTGGACTGAAGCTTTCTTT	CASSNGDWTEAFF
TRBV12-3/TRBV12-4	TRBD2	few	TRBJ2-1	TGTGCCAGCAGTGGGTTAGCGGGCAGCTCCTACAATGAGCAGTTCTTC	CASSGLAGSSYNEQFF
TRBV5-6	TRBD1	NA	TRBJ1-2	TGTGCCAGCAGCGGGAGGACAGGGTCTGGCTACACCTTC	CASSGRTGSGYTF
TRBV4-3	NA	few	TRBJ1-5	TGCGCCAGCAGCCAAGATCTTCGGATCGATCAGCCCCAGCATTTT	CASSQDLRIDQPQHF
TRBV28	TRBD2	few	TRBJ2-3	TGTGCCAGCAGTTTCCAGCGGGGGGGCCGCGGAGATACGCAGTATTTT	CASSFQRGGRGDTQYF
TRBV6-6	NA	few	TRBJ1-6	TGTGCCAGCAGCCCTCAGGTCTATAATTCACCCCTCCACTTT	CASSPQVYNSPLHF
TRBV12-3/TRBV12-4	TRBD1	few	TRBJ2-3	TGTGCCAGCAGTTTCGGGACAGGGGCAACGGATACGCAGTATTTT	CASSFGTGATDTQYF
TRBV29-1	NA	NA	TRBJ1-1	TGCAGCGTTGGGCGGGAATTGACTGAAGCTTTCTTT	CSVGRELTEAFF
TRBV7-9	NA	NA	TRBJ1-2	TGTGCCAGCAGGCCCGGGGGAGAAGTTGGCTACACCTTC	CASRPGGEVGYTF
TRBV7-9	TRBD1	many	TRBJ1-5	TGTGCCAGCAGCCCTGGACAGGGGGCCGAATCTAAGAGCAATCAGCCCCAGCATTTT	CASSPGQGAESKSNQPQHF
TRBV7-2	TRBD1	few	TRBJ2-3	TGTGCCAGCAGCTTAGGGGACAGGGAGTCCGATACGCAGTATTTT	CASSLGDRESDTQYF
TRBV2	TRBD1	NA	TRBJ1-1	TGTGCCAGCACCTACGGACAGGGGGCTCTATCCTTCGCTGAAGCTTTCTTT	CASTYGQGALSFAEAFF
TRBV15	NA	NA	TRBJ2-4	TGTGCCACCAGCAGAGTAGGGGGGTACATTCAGTACTTC	CATSRVGGYIQYF
TRBV7-9	NA	NA	TRBJ2-2	TGTGCCAGCAGCCCCACCGGGCTATCCCCCCGGGAGCTGTTTTTT	CASSPTGLSPRELFF
TRBV4-1	NA	NA	TRBJ1-3	TGCGCCAGCAGCCAAGATTGGGGGGGGGCTGGAAACACCATATATTTT	CASSQDWGGAGNTIYF
TRBV20-1	TRBD2	NA	TRBJ2-3	TGCAGTGCCAGCGGGGGGGCCGCCAGAGATACGCAGTATTTT	CSASGGAARDTQYF
TRBV5-1	NA	many	TRBJ1-1	TGCGCCAGCAGCTTGGGGCAGGGGATGAACACTGAAGCTTTCTTT	CASSLGQGMNTEAFF
TRBV18	TRBD2	few	TRBJ2-7	TGTGCCAGCTCACCCGGGACTAGCGGGGGAAACATACGGGAGCAGTACTTC	CASSPGTSGGNIREQYF
TRBV7-2	NA	NA	TRBJ1-6	TGTGCCAGCAGCTTATTGACGGAATCACCCCTCCACTTT	CASSLLTESPLHF
TRBV4-2	NA	NA	TRBJ1-4	TGTGCCAGCAGCCAAGATGTTACTGCCGCAACTAATGAAAAACTGTTTTTT	CASSQDVTAATNEKLFF
TRBV6-5	NA	many	TRBJ1-2	TGTGCCAGCAGTTACTCTTTGGGGGACACCCCTTTCGACTATGGCTACACCTTC	CASSYSLGDTPFDYGYTF
TRBV25-1	TRBD2	NA	TRBJ2-7	TGTGCCAGCAGTTCGGCTAGCGGGGGGACGTACGAGCAGTACTTC	CASSSASGGTYEQYF
TRBV28	NA	many	TRBJ1-1	TGTGCCAGCAGTTCGCTGGGCACTGAAGCTTTCTTT	CASSSLGTEAFF
TRBV5-1	NA	few	TRBJ1-1	TGCGCCAGCAGCTTGGGGCGTCAGATGAACACTGAAGCTTTCTTT	CASSLGRQMNTEAFF
TRBV2	NA	many	TRBJ2-3	TGTGCCAGCATAATAACATTCTTAACTAGCACAGATACGCAGTATTTT	CASIITFLTSTDTQYF
TRBV7-9	NA	NA	TRBJ1-3	TGTGCCAGCAGCTTAGCCACCATATATTTT	CASSLATIYF
TRBV11-2	NA	few	TRBJ1-3	TGTGCCAGCAGCCGTGGAGGGGCAGGCCCTGGAAACACCATATATTTT	CASSRGGAGPGNTIYF
TRBV29-1	NA	many	TRBJ2-1	TGCAGCGTTGAAGAGGGGGTCAATGAGCAGTTCTTC	CSVEEGVNEQFF
TRBV9	NA	NA	TRBJ1-5	TGTGCCAGCAGCAATGGGGGGAATCAGCCCCAGCATTTT	CASSNGGNQPQHF